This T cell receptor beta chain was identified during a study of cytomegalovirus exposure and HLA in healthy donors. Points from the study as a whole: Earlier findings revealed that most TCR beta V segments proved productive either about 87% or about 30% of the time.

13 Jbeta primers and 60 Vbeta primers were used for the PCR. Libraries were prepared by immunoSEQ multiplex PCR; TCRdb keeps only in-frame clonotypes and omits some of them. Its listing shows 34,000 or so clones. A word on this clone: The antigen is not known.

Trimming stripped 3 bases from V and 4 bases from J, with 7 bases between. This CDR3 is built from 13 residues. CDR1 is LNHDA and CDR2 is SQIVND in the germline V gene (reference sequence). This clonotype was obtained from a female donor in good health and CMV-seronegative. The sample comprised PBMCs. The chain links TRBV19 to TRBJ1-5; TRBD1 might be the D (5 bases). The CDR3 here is CASSIRQNQPQHF. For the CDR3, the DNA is TGTGCCAGTAGTATTAGACAGAATCAGCCCCAGCATTTT.